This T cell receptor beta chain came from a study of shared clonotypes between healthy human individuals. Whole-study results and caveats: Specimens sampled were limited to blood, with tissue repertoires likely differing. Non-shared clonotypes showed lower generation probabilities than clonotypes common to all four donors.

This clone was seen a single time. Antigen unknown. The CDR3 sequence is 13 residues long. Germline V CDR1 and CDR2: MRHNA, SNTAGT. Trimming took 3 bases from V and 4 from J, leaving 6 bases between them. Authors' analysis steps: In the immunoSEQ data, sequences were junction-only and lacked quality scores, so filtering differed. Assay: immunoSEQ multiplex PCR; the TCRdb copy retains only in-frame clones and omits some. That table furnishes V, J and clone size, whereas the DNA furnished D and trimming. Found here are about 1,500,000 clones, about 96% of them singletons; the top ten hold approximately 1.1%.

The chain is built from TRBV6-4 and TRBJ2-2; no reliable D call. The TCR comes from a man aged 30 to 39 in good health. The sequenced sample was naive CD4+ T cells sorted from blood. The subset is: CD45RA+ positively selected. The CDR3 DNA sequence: TGTGCCAGCAGTGAGTGGCCCACCGGGGAGCTGTTTTTT. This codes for CASSEWPTGELFF.